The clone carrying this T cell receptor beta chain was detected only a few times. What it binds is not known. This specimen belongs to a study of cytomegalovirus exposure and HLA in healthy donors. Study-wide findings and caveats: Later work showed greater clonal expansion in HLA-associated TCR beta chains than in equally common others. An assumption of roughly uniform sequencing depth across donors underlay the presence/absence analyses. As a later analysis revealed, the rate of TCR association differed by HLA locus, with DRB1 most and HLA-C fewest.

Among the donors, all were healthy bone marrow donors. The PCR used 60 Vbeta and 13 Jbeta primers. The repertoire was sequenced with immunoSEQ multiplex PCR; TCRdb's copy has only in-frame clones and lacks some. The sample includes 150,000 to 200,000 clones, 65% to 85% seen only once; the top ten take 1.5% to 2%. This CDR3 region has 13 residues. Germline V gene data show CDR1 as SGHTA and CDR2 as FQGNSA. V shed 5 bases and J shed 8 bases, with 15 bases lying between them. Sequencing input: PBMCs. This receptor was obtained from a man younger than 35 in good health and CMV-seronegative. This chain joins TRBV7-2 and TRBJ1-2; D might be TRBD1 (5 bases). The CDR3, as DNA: TGTGCCAGCAGCCCCAAGGCAGGGCGAGGCTACACCTTC. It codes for CASSPKAGRGYTF.